The 23 T cell receptor beta chains reported below all come from one sample, sequenced in a study of cytomegalovirus exposure and HLA in healthy donors. PCR amplification relied on 60 Vbeta primers (plus 13 Jbeta primers). Only in-frame clones appear in the TCRdb table, and some are missing; sequencing was by immunoSEQ multiplex PCR. The sample holds around 92,000 clones, approximately 81% seen once. The sequenced sample consisted of PBMCs. These receptors were taken from a girl aged 2 to 9 in good health and CMV-seropositive.

This chain connects TRBV4-1 to TRBJ1-4, with 8 bases aligning to TRBD1. Trimming cost V 0 bases and J 8 bases; bases outside gene matches: 8. The CDR3 covers 16 residues. Germline V gene sequence: CDR1 MGHRA, CDR2 YSYEKL. CDR3 in amino acids: CASSQEGGQGREKLFF. The CDR3 nucleotides are TGCGCCAGCAGCCAAGAAGGAGGACAGGGCAGAGAAAAACTGTTTTTT.

This clone occurred a few times. This chain uses TRBV4-3 with TRBJ2-4; 9 bases are shared with TRBD1. CDR1 is LGHNA and CDR2 is YSLEER in the germline V gene. The CDR3 totals 17 residues. Losses at the gene ends were 0 bases for V and 8 bases for J; bases not matched to a gene: 11. The CDR3 region has the DNA TGCGCCAGCAGCCAAGAAGAAGGGGACAGGGAGTATGACATTCAGTACTTC. Encoded protein: CASSQEEGDREYDIQYF.

V and J are TRBV6-1 and TRBJ1-1, with no clear D. In germline, CDR1 is MNHNS, CDR2 SASEGT. The length of the CDR3 is 13 residues. The V gene lost 5 bases and the J gene lost 7 bases, with 14 bases spanning the gap. CDR3 region: CASSLVFRDEAFF. DNA of the CDR3: TGTGCCAGCAGTTTGGTGTTCCGGGATGAAGCTTTCTTT.

V usage is TRBV29-1 and J usage is TRBJ1-2; D uncertain. Trimming removed 4 bases from V and 2 bases from J, with 11 bases in between. Germline V gene data show CDR1 as SQVTM and CDR2 as ANQGSEA. The CDR3 has 13 amino acids. CDR3 DNA: TGCAGCGTTGGGGAGGTCGGGAACTATGGCTACACCTTC. The encoded protein is CSVGEVGNYGYTF.

The chain combines TRBV7-2 with TRBJ1-2; perhaps TRBD1 as D (5 bases). CDR3 size: 15 residues. CDR1 and CDR2 from the germline V gene are SGHTA and FQGNSA. The V gene lost 4 bases and the J gene lost 0 bases, with 12 bases spanning the gap. CDR3 loop: CASSSPDSPNYGYTF. In nucleotides, the CDR3 is TGTGCCAGCAGCTCCCCCGACAGTCCTAACTATGGCTACACCTTC. Complete variable domain (other parts from reference TRBV7-2 and TRBJ1-2): GAGVSQSPSNKVTEKGKDVELRCDPISGHTALYWYRQSLGQGLEFLIYFQGNSAPDKSGLPSDRFSAERTGGSVSTLTIQRTQQEDSAVYLCASSSPDSPNYGYTFGSGTRLTVV.

This clone occurred once. The rearrangement links TRBV27 to TRBJ1-1; D not resolved. V was trimmed by 1 base and J by 4 bases, leaving 13 bases between them. There are 15 residues in the CDR3. From germline, CDR1 is MNHEY and CDR2 SMNVEV (reference sequence). The CDR3 DNA sequence: TGTGCCAGCAGTTTATTGCCCTTGGGAGGCACTGAAGCTTTCTTT. It is translated as CASSLLPLGGTEAFF.

The chain couples TRBV4-1 to TRBJ1-1; weak D call: TRBD1 (6 bases). CDR1 is MGHRA, CDR2 YSYEKL, per germline. The CDR3 consists of 15 residues. With 4 bases removed from V and 0 bases from J, the gap between germline ends came to 12 bases. CDR3 loop: CASSRETGLNTEAFF. CDR3 bases: TGCGCCAGCAGCCGGGAGACAGGATTGAACACTGAAGCTTTCTTT.

The chain uses TRBV6-5 and TRBJ2-7, with a tentative D call TRBD2 (5 bases). The CDR3 extends over 12 amino acids. V was clipped by 2 bases and J by 6 bases, with 8 bases between them. Germline CDR1 is MNHEY and CDR2 is SVGAGI. The CDR3 sequence: CASSYHRGEQYF. The DNA of the CDR3 is TGTGCCAGCAGTTACCATCGGGGCGAGCAGTACTTC.

The chain links TRBV30 to TRBJ1-1, with D possibly TRBD1 on 6 matching bases. CDR1 and CDR2 (germline): GTSNPN, SVGIG (reference sequence). Deletions cut 4 bases from V and 5 bases from J, with 14 bases between. CDR3 length equals 13 residues. This chain's CDR3 is CAWIGGVGTEAFF. CDR3 DNA sequence: TGTGCCTGGATAGGGGGGGTGGGGACTGAAGCTTTCTTT.

The chain couples TRBV7-2 to TRBJ1-5, with 9 bases aligning to TRBD1. CDR1 and CDR2 from the germline V gene are SGHTA and FQGNSA. The CDR3 covers 17 residues. Trimming at V came to 5 bases and at J to 1 base, leaving 9 bases not matched to a gene. The CDR3 here is CASSTRTGESSNQPQHF. The CDR3 DNA reads as TGTGCCAGCAGCACTCGGACAGGGGAAAGCAGCAATCAGCCCCAGCATTTT.

Details on this clone: Its ends do not fully match the called genes, so a read error is possible. The CDR3 region is CVSSQDLQGLTYEQYF. DNA of the CDR3: TGCGTCAGCAGCCAAGATTTACAGGGCCTTACCTACGAGCAGTACTTC. The V call is TRBV4-3, the J call TRBJ2-7, with D tentatively TRBD1 (6 bases). The germline CDR1 and CDR2 sequences are LGHNA and YSLEER. The CDR3 runs to 16 residues.

The J gene is TRBJ2-1, the V gene TRBV7-9; TRBD1 might be the D (6 bases). Germline V gene data show CDR1 as SEHNR and CDR2 as FQNEAQ (reference sequence). Deletions cut 8 bases from V and 8 bases from J, with 7 bases between. The CDR3 extends over 10 amino acids. CDR3 amino acids: CASGGHEQFF. In nucleotides, the CDR3 is TGTGCCAGCGGGGGCCATGAGCAGTTCTTC.

CDR3 sequence reads: CASSSGQGGNYNEQFF. In nucleotides, the CDR3 is TGTGCCAGCAGCTCCGGACAGGGTGGAAATTACAATGAGCAGTTCTTC. The rearrangement links TRBV7-9 to TRBJ2-1; 8 nucleotides align to TRBD1. With V trimmed by 4 bases and J by 4 bases, 9 bases remained unmatched. This CDR3 contains 16 residues. Germline-derived CDR1 and CDR2 are SEHNR and FQNEAQ (reference sequence).

The chain employs TRBV18 and TRBJ2-1, with D possibly being TRBD1 (6 bases). The germline V and J ends were trimmed by 5 bases and 5 bases, with 22 bases remaining between them. Germline V gives CDR1 KGHSH, CDR2 LQKENI. This CDR3 has 17 amino acids. The chain's CDR3 is CASSGTIHRDQDNEQFF. The CDR3 coding sequence is TGTGCCAGCTCAGGCACAATCCACAGGGATCAGGACAATGAGCAGTTCTTC.

V is TRBV6-4 and J is TRBJ2-3; the match to TRBD2 covers 7 bases. Per germline, CDR1 MRHNA and CDR2 SNTAGT. Losses at the gene ends were 2 bases for V and 4 bases for J; bases not matched to a gene: 6. The CDR3 contains 15 residues. The CDR3 protein is CASSDKAGESDTQYF. CDR3 DNA sequence: TGTGCCAGCAGTGACAAGGCGGGAGAGTCAGATACGCAGTATTTT.

The chain is built from TRBV28 and TRBJ2-1; 9 nucleotides match TRBD2. Per germline, CDR1 MDHEN and CDR2 SYDVKM. CDR3 size: 18 residues. Losses at the gene ends were 1 base for V and 3 bases for J; bases not matched to a gene: 10. CDR3 loop: CASSLSSGGSGSYNEQFF. The DNA of the CDR3 is TGTGCCAGCAGTTTATCCTCTGGAGGTAGCGGGAGCTACAATGAGCAGTTCTTC.

V gene TRBV28 combines with J gene TRBJ1-2, with D hard to call. The CDR3 covers 14 residues. V lost 4 bases to trimming and J lost 4 bases, with 13 bases between them. Per germline, CDR1 MDHEN and CDR2 SYDVKM. Here the CDR3 reads CASSSRLPGYGYTF. In DNA, the CDR3 is TGTGCCAGCAGTTCCCGTTTGCCCGGCTATGGCTACACCTTC.

V gene TRBV6-4 combines with J gene TRBJ2-5; 9 nucleotides align to TRBD1. This CDR3 region has 15 residues. The J segment lost 3 bases and the V segment lost 6 bases, leaving 8 bases of the junction unmatched. From germline, CDR1 is MRHNA and CDR2 SNTAGT. In DNA, the CDR3 is TGTGCCAGCAGGGAACCTTGGACAGGGGAAGAGACCCAGTACTTC. Amino acid sequence: CASREPWTGEETQYF.

The chain joins TRBV6-5 to TRBJ2-1; the match to TRBD2 covers 7 bases. The ends lost 0 bases at V and 2 bases at J; junction bases unmatched: 4. Per the germline V gene, CDR1 is MNHEY and CDR2 is SVGAGI. This CDR3 has 16 amino acids. CDR3 sequence: CASSYSSGATYNEQFF. Written as DNA, the CDR3 is TGTGCCAGCAGTTACTCGAGCGGGGCAACCTACAATGAGCAGTTCTTC.

This clone occurred once. The rearrangement uses TRBV25-1 and TRBJ1-3; D is possibly TRBD1 (5 bases). The CDR3 totals 14 residues. The germline CDR1 and CDR2 sequences are MGHDK and SYGVNS. Trimming removed 3 bases at V and 3 bases at J, with 9 bases between. The CDR3 coding sequence is TGTGCCAGCAGTGATTGGGGGGATGGAAACACCATATATTTT. Its protein is CASSDWGDGNTIYF.

The genes are TRBV5-1 and TRBJ1-4, with 7 bases matching TRBD1. The CDR3 is 18 amino acids. Germline V gene data show CDR1 as SGHRS and CDR2 as YFSETQ. Trimming took 4 bases from V and 0 from J; bases not matched to a gene: 12. The CDR3 reads CASSKQGPLASTNEKLFF. Here the CDR3 DNA reads TGCGCCAGCAGCAAACAGGGGCCCCTCGCCTCAACTAATGAAAAACTGTTTTTT.

This chain joins TRBV6-5 and TRBJ1-5; the match to TRBD1 covers 7 bases. This CDR3 is built from 15 residues. The ends lost 6 bases at V and 5 bases at J; junction bases unmatched: 10. Germline V gene lookup returns CDR1 MNHEY and CDR2 SVGAGI. For the CDR3, the DNA is TGTGCCAGCAGGCCCTCCGGGACAGAGCATCAGCCCCAGCATTTT. Its protein product is CASRPSGTEHQPQHF.

The V gene is TRBV7-9, the J gene TRBJ1-2; D not certain. V lost 6 bases, J lost 0 bases, and 8 bases lay in between. CDR1 is SEHNR, CDR2 FQNEAQ, per germline (reference sequence). The CDR3 is made up of 13 amino acids. CDR3 amino acids: CASRVESNYGYTF. The CDR3, as DNA: TGTGCCAGCAGGGTTGAGTCTAACTATGGCTACACCTTC. Based on the CDR3 plus reference TRBV7-9 and TRBJ1-2, the full variable domain is DTGVSQNPRHKITKRGQNVTFRCDPISEHNRLYWYRQTLGQGPEFLTYFQNEAQLEKSRLLSDRFSAERPKGSFSTLEIQRTEQGDSAMYLCASRVESNYGYTFGSGTRLTVV.